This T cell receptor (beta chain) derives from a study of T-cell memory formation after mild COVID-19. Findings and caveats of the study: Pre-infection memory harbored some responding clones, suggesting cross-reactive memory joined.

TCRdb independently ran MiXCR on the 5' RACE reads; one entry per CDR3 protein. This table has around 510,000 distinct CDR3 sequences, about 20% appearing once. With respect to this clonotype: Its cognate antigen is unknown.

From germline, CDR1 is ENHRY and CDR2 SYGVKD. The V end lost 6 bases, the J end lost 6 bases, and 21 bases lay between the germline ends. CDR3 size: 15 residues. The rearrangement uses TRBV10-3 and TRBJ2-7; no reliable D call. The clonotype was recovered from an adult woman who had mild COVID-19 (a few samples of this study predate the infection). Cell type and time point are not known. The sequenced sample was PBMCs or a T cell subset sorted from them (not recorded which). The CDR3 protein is CAIRPEPASGTEQYF. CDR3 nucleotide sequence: TGTGCCATCAGGCCCGAGCCAGCGTCCGGTACCGAGCAGTACTTC.